The T cell receptor (beta chain) described here comes from a study of OX40 agonist ivuxolimab in advanced cancers. Whole-study context: Hepatocellular carcinoma, melanoma, renal cell or head and neck cancer affected the dose-escalation patients.

Repertoires were generated with immunoSEQ multiplex PCR, while TCRdb's copy carries only in-frame clones and drops some. The sample carries tens of thousands of clones, approximately 90% recorded once. This clone was recorded only once. Its target is not known. General study results and limits: The 0.1-3.0 mg/kg partial responders had among the lowest clonal expansion.

The germline gives CDR1 SGHRS, CDR2 YFSETQ. The V end was cut by 4 bases, the J end by 6 bases, with 15 bases between. The length of the CDR3 is 14 residues. Autoimmune disease history or systemic immunosuppression led to patients being barred. The genes are TRBV5-1 and TRBJ2-3; D possibly corresponds to TRBD1 (6 bases). This sequence originates from an adult with an advanced solid tumor such as melanoma, head and neck, liver or kidney cancer. The sample consisted of CD4+ or CD8+ T cells sorted from blood, taken in a trial of the OX40 agonist ivuxolimab. The CDR3, as DNA: TGCGCCAGCAGCCGGGACACGGATTGGGATACGCAGTATTTT. It specifies CASSRDTDWDTQYF.